These 27 T cell receptor beta chains were sequenced from one sample in a study of immune heterogeneity within non-small cell lung tumors. A multiplex PCR containing 32 V primers and 13 J primers was used to amplify TCR beta CDR3. TCRdb called the multiplex PCR reads again in MiXCR, with one record for every CDR3 protein. The profile shows around 11,000 distinct CDR3 sequences, approximately 31% of them singletons. With 600 ng used per sample, the template was genomic DNA from bulk tumor. Biopsies, several per primary tumor and spaced far apart, were collected during surgery. Surgery that was curative in intent was performed on patients with untreated, newly diagnosed non-small cell lung cancer. The sample consisted of lung tumor tissue. All receptors come from a woman between 50 and 59 years old with non-small cell lung cancer.

V is TRBV12-3 or TRBV12-4 and J is TRBJ2-7; maybe TRBD2 (7 bases). V lost 5 bases and J 2 bases, leaving 22 bases between the germline ends. This CDR3 region has 17 residues. CDR3: CASSRGASGVGTYEQYF. For the CDR3, the DNA is TGTGCCAGCAGTCGGGGGGCATCGGGAGTTGGGACCTACGAGCAGTACTTC.

As to this clonotype: It is likely a read error, because the conserved phenylalanine at the end of the CDR3 is missing. The chain carries TRBV6-1 and TRBJ2-2; no definite D call. Germline V CDR1 and CDR2: MNHNS, SASEGT. V lost 6 bases and J lost 5, with 4 bases in between. The CDR3 has 11 amino acids. The CDR3 nucleotides read TGTGCCAGCAGAGGAACCGGGGAGCTGTTTTCT. This sequence encodes CASRGTGELFS.

The sample holds many counts of this clonotype. The gene calls are TRBV5-1 and TRBJ1-2; no clear D. Trimming took 3 bases from V and 1 from J, leaving 7 bases between them. The CDR3 sequence is 13 residues long. Germline V gives CDR1 SGHRS, CDR2 YFSETQ. CDR3 in amino acids: CASSWIINYGYTF. The CDR3 bases are TGCGCCAGCAGCTGGATTATTAACTATGGCTACACCTTC.

This clonotype was counted many times. The rearrangement uses TRBV6-2 or TRBV6-3 and TRBJ2-7; D possibly matches TRBD1 or TRBD2 (5 bases each). The CDR3 is made up of 16 amino acids. The V end lost 4 bases, the J end lost 2 bases, and 18 bases lay between the germline ends. The germline V gene encodes CDR1 MNHEY and CDR2 SVGEGT. The CDR3 sequence: CASSSERGVTTYEQYF. The DNA of the CDR3 is TGTGCCAGCAGTTCCGAGCGAGGGGTGACCACCTACGAGCAGTACTTC.

This sequence joins TRBV19 and TRBJ2-2; 9 bases are a match to TRBD2. The CDR3 contains 17 residues. J lost 6 bases, V lost 3 bases, and 11 bases had no gene match. The V gene's germline CDR1 is LNHDA and CDR2 SQIVND (reference sequence). The CDR3 coding sequence is TGTGCCAGTAGTATTTCTAGCGGGGCGACGTCCCCCGGGGAGCTGTTTTTT. Protein product: CASSISSGATSPGELFF.

By proportion, this clonotype is medium-sized. The rearrangement uses TRBV11-2 and TRBJ2-1; 8 nucleotides agree with TRBD2. The trim removed 5 bases at V and 0 bases at J, leaving 9 bases unmatched. This CDR3 spans 17 amino acids. The germline V gene encodes CDR1 SGHAT and CDR2 FQNNGV. Here the CDR3 reads CASSLGLAASSYNEQFF. CDR3 nucleotide sequence: TGTGCCAGCAGCCTAGGACTAGCAGCGAGCTCCTACAATGAGCAGTTCTTC.

Regarding this clonotype: This may be a read error, as it is one base from a much larger clone. The chain carries TRBV13 and TRBJ2-1; 7 bases are a match to TRBD2. The CDR3 totals 12 residues. V shed 4 bases and J 10 bases; nucleotides not matched to a gene: 4. Germline-derived CDR1 and CDR2 are PRHDT and FYEKMQ (reference sequence). The CDR3 spells CASSSRLAEQFF. The DNA of the CDR3 is TGTGCCAGCAGCTCCCGACTAGCCGAGCAGTTCTTC. The variable domain in full, with the rest retrieved from reference TRBV13 and TRBJ2-1, is AAGVIQSPRHLIKEKRETATLKCYPIPRHDTVYWYQQGPGQDPQFLISFYEKMQSDKGSIPDRFSAQQFSDYHSELNMSSLELGDSALYFCASSSRLAEQFFGPGTRLTVL.

The V and J genes are TRBV5-4 and TRBJ1-6; 7 bases map to TRBD1. CDR1 and CDR2 from the germline V gene are SGHNT and YYREEE (reference sequence). This CDR3 comprises 15 residues. Trimming at V came to 4 bases and at J to 7 bases, leaving 8 bases not matched to a gene. The CDR3 sequence: CASSRPGQPNSPLHF. In DNA, the CDR3 is TGTGCCAGCAGCCGACCGGGACAGCCCAATTCACCCCTCCACTTT.

By share, this clonotype counts as medium-sized. The V and J genes are TRBV4-1 and TRBJ1-2, with 8 bases that match TRBD1. CDR1 and CDR2 (germline): MGHRA, YSYEKL. This CDR3 comprises 15 residues. V lost 3 bases, J lost 8 bases, and 11 bases stayed unmatched. The CDR3 bases are TGCGCCAGCAGCCACCTAGAACAGGGGGAAAAGGGCTACACCTTC. Residues: CASSHLEQGEKGYTF.

This clonotype was observed at least ten times. V is TRBV12-3 or TRBV12-4 and J is TRBJ1-4, with D perhaps TRBD1 (5 bases). V lost 7 bases and J lost 10, with 19 bases in between. The CDR3 runs 14 residues. CDR3 amino acids: CASTDRDAAGKLFF. The CDR3 DNA is TGTGCCAGCACCGACCGGGACGCCGCGGGAAAACTGTTTTTT.

The chain is built from TRBV6-1 and TRBJ1-1; D gene uncertain. Germline loops: CDR1 MNHNS, CDR2 SASEGT. CDR3 length: 10 residues. Trimming removed 6 bases at V and 6 bases at J, with 5 bases between. The CDR3: CASRDAEAFF. In DNA, the CDR3 is TGTGCCAGCAGGGACGCTGAAGCTTTCTTT.

Only a few counts were recorded for this clonotype. The chain joins TRBV6-1 to TRBJ2-7; D is tentatively TRBD1 or TRBD2 (5 bases each). V gave up 5 bases and J gave up 6 bases, with 14 bases separating them. From germline, CDR1 is MNHNS and CDR2 SASEGT. The CDR3 length is 13 residues. The CDR3: CASSTTQGAEQYF. The CDR3 region has the DNA TGTGCCAGCAGTACGACCCAGGGAGCCGAGCAGTACTTC.

This clonotype was counted a few times. The rearrangement uses TRBV5-4 and TRBJ2-7; no definite D call. From germline, CDR1 is SGHNT and CDR2 YYREEE (reference sequence). There are 12 residues in the CDR3. The germline V and J ends were trimmed by 3 bases and 6 bases, with 10 bases remaining between them. The CDR3 DNA reads TGTGCCAGCAGCTACGGGTGGGCCGAGCAGTACTTC. Protein sequence: CASSYGWAEQYF.

This clonotype is medium-sized. The genes are TRBV20-1 and TRBJ2-7; D remains ambiguous. Germline CDR1 is DFQATT and CDR2 is SNEGSKA (reference sequence). Trimming cost V 1 base and J 3 bases, with 7 bases left between them. The CDR3 extends over 12 amino acids. The CDR3 sequence: CSARGQYYEQYF. CDR3 bases: TGCAGTGCTAGAGGACAATACTACGAGCAGTACTTC.

The V and J genes are TRBV7-9 and TRBJ2-7; 9 bases fit TRBD1. The germline V gene encodes CDR1 SEHNR and CDR2 FQNEAQ (reference sequence). The CDR3 totals 16 residues. J lost 2 bases, V lost 2 bases, and 7 bases had no gene match. This CDR3 reads CASSLSWTGETYEQYF. As DNA, the CDR3 is TGTGCCAGCAGCTTATCCTGGACAGGGGAAACCTACGAGCAGTACTTC.

Notes on this clonotype: A read error may explain this, as a much larger clone is one base away. V gene TRBV9 combines with J gene TRBJ1-1; D perhaps matches TRBD1 (6 bases). The CDR3 loop spans 14 amino acids. Germline V gives CDR1 SGDLS, CDR2 YYNGEE. CDR3 coding DNA: TGTGCCAGCAGCGTAGAGGGGGAAGGCACTGAAGATTTCTTT. It encodes CASSVEGEGTEDFF. Combining the CDR3 with reference TRBV9 and TRBJ1-1 gives the whole variable domain DSGVTQTPKHLITATGQRVTLRCSPRSGDLSVYWYQQSLDQGLQFLIQYYNGEERAKGNILERFSAQQFPDLHSELNLSSLELGDSALYFCASSVEGEGTEDFFGQGTRLTVV.

This chain links TRBV7-8 with TRBJ2-7; 13 nucleotides match TRBD2. Germline lookup yields CDR1 SGHVS and CDR2 FQNEAQ. The CDR3 has 16 amino acids. With 1 base clipped from V and 5 bases from J, the junction kept 5 bases outside the gene matches. The CDR3 loop reads CASSLGGLAGLNEQYF. The DNA for the CDR3 is TGTGCCAGCAGCTTAGGGGGACTAGCGGGATTAAACGAGCAGTACTTC.

In the case of this clonotype: A read error may explain this, as a much larger clone is one base away. The V call is TRBV9, the J call TRBJ2-7; D might be TRBD2 (5 bases). CDR1 and CDR2 from the germline V gene are SGDLS and YYNGEE. Deletions cut 0 bases from V and 9 bases from J, with 22 bases between. The CDR3 totals 16 residues. The CDR3 DNA reads as TGTGCCAGCAGCGTAGGGGAGCTACGAGCGAGGTCATGGCAGTACTTC. It encodes CASSVGELRARSWQYF.

This clonotype was found many times. The chain couples TRBV28 to TRBJ2-7, with D maybe TRBD1 (6 bases). The V end lost 5 bases, the J end lost 0 bases, and 11 bases lay between the germline ends. CDR1 is MDHEN and CDR2 is SYDVKM in the germline V gene. This CDR3 comprises 14 residues. The CDR3 loop reads CASSRDNLSYEQYF. The CDR3, as DNA: TGTGCCAGCAGTAGGGACAACCTCTCCTACGAGCAGTACTTC.

The J gene is TRBJ2-7, the V gene TRBV25-1, with D uncertain. CDR1 is MGHDK, CDR2 SYGVNS, per germline. Trimming shortened V by 3 bases and J by 6 bases, and 12 bases separated the two germline ends. The CDR3 extends over 13 amino acids. CDR3 DNA: TGTGCCAGCAGTGATCCCCGAGTTGGCGAGCAGTACTTC. Translation: CASSDPRVGEQYF.

This clonotype was detected a few times. The V gene is TRBV20-1, the J gene TRBJ2-3, with a weak D call TRBD1 (5 bases). The CDR3 runs 12 residues. The ends were cut back, 4 bases at V and 5 bases at J, with 10 bases in the middle. Germline V lookup: CDR1 DFQATT, CDR2 SNEGSKA (reference sequence). CDR3: CSATQGLDTQYF. The CDR3 DNA sequence: TGCAGTGCTACCCAGGGCCTAGATACGCAGTATTTT.

About this clonotype: This sequence may be a read error, since a much larger clone differs from it by one base. This chain joins TRBV20-1 and TRBJ1-6; D unclear. The length of the CDR3 is 13 residues. Germline V CDR1 and CDR2: DFQATT, SNEGSKA (reference sequence). The CDR3 DNA sequence: TGCAGTGCTGCGGGAGAGATTAATTCACCCCTCCGCTTT. Protein: CSAAGEINSPLRF.

This clonotype was found once. A much larger clone lies a single base off, so this may be a read error. This sequence joins TRBV11-3 and TRBJ1-2; D is uncertain. The CDR3 is 13 amino acids. Trimming took off 2 bases at V and 8 bases at J, with 12 bases between the two ends. Looked up from germline, CDR1 is SGHNT and CDR2 is YENEEA. This chain's CDR3 is CASSLTVQVGYTF. DNA for the CDR3: TGTGCCAGCAGCTTAACAGTTCAGGTCGGCTACACCTTC.

This clonotype was found a few times. This chain connects TRBV9 to TRBJ2-7; 10 bases are shared with TRBD2. Germline assignment: CDR1 SGDLS and CDR2 YYNGEE. The CDR3 totals 15 residues. The V gene end was trimmed by 0 bases and the J gene end by 3 bases; junction bases not matched to a gene: 3. The CDR3 DNA reads as TGTGCCAGCAGCGTAGCAGCTAGCGGGGGCTACGAGCAGTACTTC. It is translated as CASSVAASGGYEQYF.

The J gene is TRBJ2-5, the V gene TRBV19; TRBD2 agrees at 8 bases. There are 16 residues in the CDR3. V lost 7 bases and J lost 2; bases outside the gene matches: 12. Germline CDR1 and CDR2: LNHDA and SQIVND (reference sequence). The CDR3 reads CASTPLFGGAQETQYF. As DNA, the CDR3 is TGTGCCAGTACCCCTTTATTCGGGGGGGCGCAAGAGACCCAGTACTTC.

The chain links TRBV12-3 or TRBV12-4 to TRBJ2-7, with D maybe TRBD2 (6 bases). The V end lost 5 bases, the J end lost 7 bases, and 21 bases lay between the germline ends. The CDR3 sequence is 15 residues long. The CDR3 is CASSGWGPPEGEQYF. The DNA for the CDR3 is TGTGCCAGCAGTGGGTGGGGCCCGCCGGAGGGGGAGCAGTACTTC.

CDR3 region: CARAGSSGRDTQYF. In nucleotides, the CDR3 is TGTGCCAGAGCCGGGTCTAGCGGGCGGGATACGCAGTATTTT. This chain joins TRBV2 and TRBJ2-3, with 8 bases matching TRBD2. In germline, CDR1 is SNHLY, CDR2 FYNNEI. The V and J ends lost 9 bases and 6 bases, in that order; junction bases with no gene match: 11. This CDR3 has 14 residues.